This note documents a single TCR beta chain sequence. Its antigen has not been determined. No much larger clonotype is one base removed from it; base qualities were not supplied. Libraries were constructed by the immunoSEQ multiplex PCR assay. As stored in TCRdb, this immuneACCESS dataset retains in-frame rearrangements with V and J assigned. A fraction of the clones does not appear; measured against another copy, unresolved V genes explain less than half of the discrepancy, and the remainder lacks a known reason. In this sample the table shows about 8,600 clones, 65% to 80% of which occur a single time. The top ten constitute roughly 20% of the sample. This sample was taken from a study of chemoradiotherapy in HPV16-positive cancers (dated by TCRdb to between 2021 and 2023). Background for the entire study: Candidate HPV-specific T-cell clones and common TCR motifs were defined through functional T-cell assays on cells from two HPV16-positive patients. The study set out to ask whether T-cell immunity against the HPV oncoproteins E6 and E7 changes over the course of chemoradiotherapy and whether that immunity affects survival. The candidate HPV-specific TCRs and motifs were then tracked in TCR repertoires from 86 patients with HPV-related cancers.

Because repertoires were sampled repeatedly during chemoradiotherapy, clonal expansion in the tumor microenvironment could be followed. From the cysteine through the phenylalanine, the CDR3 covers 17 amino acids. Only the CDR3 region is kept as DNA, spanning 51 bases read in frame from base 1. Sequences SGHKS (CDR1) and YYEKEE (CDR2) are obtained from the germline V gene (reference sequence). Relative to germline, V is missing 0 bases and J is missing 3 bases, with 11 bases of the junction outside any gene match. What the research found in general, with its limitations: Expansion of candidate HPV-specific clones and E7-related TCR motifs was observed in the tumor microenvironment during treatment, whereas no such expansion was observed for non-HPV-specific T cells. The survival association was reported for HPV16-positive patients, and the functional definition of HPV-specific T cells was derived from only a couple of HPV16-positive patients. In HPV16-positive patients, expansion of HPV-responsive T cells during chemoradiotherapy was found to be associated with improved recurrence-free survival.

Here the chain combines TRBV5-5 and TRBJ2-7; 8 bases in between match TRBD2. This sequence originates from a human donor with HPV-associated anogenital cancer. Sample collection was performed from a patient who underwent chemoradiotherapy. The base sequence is TGTGCCAGCAGCTTGGGTTGGGCGGGGGGCGACGTCTACGAGCAGTACTTC. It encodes CASSLGWAGGDVYEQYF.